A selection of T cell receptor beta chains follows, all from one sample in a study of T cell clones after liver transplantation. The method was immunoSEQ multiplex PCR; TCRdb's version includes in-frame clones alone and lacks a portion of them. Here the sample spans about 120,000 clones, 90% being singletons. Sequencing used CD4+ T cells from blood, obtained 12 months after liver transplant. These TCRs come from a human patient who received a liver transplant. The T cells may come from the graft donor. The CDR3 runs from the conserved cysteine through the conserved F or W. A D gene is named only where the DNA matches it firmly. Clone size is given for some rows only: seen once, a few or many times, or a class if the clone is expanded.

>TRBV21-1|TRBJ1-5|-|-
CASSVRTTIRRSNQPQHF
TGTGCCAGCAGCGTCCGAACCACGATTAGGCGGAGCAATCAGCCCCAGCATTTT
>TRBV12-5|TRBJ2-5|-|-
CASGPREQGYQETQYF
TGTGCTAGTGGTCCTCGGGAGCAGGGGTACCAAGAGACCCAGTACTTC
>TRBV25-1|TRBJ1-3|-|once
CASGVHSGNTIYF
TGTGCCAGCGGGGTACACTCTGGAAACACCATATATTTT
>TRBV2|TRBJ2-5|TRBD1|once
CASSEDRGRQETQYF
TGTGCCAGCAGTGAGGACAGGGGGCGGCAAGAGACCCAGTACTTC
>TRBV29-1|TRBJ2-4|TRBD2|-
CSASGTRGKNIQYF
TGCAGCGCCTCCGGGACTAGAGGCAAAAACATTCAGTACTTC
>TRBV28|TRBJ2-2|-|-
CALRKAPGELFF
TGTGCCCTAAGGAAAGCCCCCGGGGAGCTGTTTTTT
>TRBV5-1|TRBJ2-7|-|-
CASSPSATMGEQYF
TGCGCCAGCAGCCCCTCGGCGACGATGGGGGAGCAGTACTTC
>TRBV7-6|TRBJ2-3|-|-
CASSLEASGTDTQYF
TGTGCCAGCAGCTTAGAGGCTAGCGGCACAGATACGCAGTATTTT
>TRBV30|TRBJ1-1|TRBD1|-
CAWSVRDRIMNTEAFF
TGTGCCTGGAGTGTCCGGGACAGGATCATGAACACTGAAGCTTTCTTT
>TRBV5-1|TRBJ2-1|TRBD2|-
CASSSLSGSSYNEQFF
TGCGCCAGCAGCTCCCTCAGCGGGAGCTCCTACAATGAGCAGTTCTTC
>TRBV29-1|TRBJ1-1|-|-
CSAVLWGSRAEAFF
TGCAGCGCTGTCCTGTGGGGCTCGAGAGCTGAAGCTTTCTTT
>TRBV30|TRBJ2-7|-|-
CAWSVSIYEQYF
TGTGCCTGGAGTGTAAGTATCTACGAGCAGTACTTC
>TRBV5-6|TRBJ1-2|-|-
CASSLGYGYTF
TGTGCCAGCAGCTTGGGTTATGGCTACACCTTC
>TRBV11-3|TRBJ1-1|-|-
CASSLGGINTEAFF
TGTGCCAGCAGCTTAGGAGGAATTAACACTGAAGCTTTCTTT
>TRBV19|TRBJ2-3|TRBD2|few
CASSIFGTSGDTQYF
TGTGCCAGTAGTATCTTCGGGACTAGCGGAGATACGCAGTATTTT
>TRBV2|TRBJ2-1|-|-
CASSDSGAPNNEQFF
TGTGCCAGCAGTGACTCGGGGGCCCCGAACAATGAGCAGTTCTTC
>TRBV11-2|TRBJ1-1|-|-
CASSSGRPTEAFF
TGTGCCAGCAGCTCGGGACGGCCCACTGAAGCTTTCTTT
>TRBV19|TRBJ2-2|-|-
CASSIARQAGELFF
TGTGCCAGTAGTATAGCCCGACAGGCCGGGGAGCTGTTTTTT
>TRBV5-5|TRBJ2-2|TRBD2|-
CASSLASGQNTGELFF
TGTGCCAGCAGCTTGGCTAGCGGGCAGAACACCGGGGAGCTGTTTTTT
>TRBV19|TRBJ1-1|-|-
CASSIRPSATEAFF
TGTGCCAGTAGTATTAGACCCTCGGCCACTGAAGCTTTCTTT
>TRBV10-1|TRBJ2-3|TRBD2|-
CASSELAGSPLLTDTQYF
TGCGCCAGCAGTGAACTAGCGGGATCCCCCCTACTCACAGATACGCAGTATTTT
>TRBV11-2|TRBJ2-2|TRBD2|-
CASARGSGRVANTGELFF
TGTGCCAGCGCGAGGGGTAGCGGGAGGGTCGCGAACACCGGGGAGCTGTTTTTT
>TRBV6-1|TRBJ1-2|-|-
CATKAGTGYTF
TGTGCCACCAAAGCGGGGACGGGCTACACCTTC
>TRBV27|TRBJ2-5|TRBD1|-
CASSYGTGAETQYF
TGTGCCAGCAGTTACGGGACAGGGGCAGAGACCCAGTACTTC
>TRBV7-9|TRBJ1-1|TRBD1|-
CASKISGGNTEAFF
TGTGCCAGCAAAATTTCAGGGGGGAACACTGAAGCTTTCTTT
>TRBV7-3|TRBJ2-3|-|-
CASSLTGDTQYF
TGTGCCAGCAGCTTAACTGGAGATACGCAGTATTTT
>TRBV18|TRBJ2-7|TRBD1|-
CASSPGTGAYEQYF
TGTGCCAGCTCACCAGGGACAGGAGCCTACGAGCAGTACTTC
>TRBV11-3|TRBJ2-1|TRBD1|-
CASSSRQGAYNEQFF
TGTGCCAGCAGCTCCCGACAGGGGGCATACAATGAGCAGTTCTTC
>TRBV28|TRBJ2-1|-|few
CASSFQFNEQFF
TGTGCCAGCAGTTTTCAGTTCAATGAGCAGTTCTTC
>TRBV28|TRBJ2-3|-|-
CASRGRRTDTQYF
TGTGCCAGCAGGGGCCGGCGCACAGATACGCAGTATTTT
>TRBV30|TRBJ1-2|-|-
CAWTVQNYGYTF
TGTGCCTGGACAGTTCAGAACTATGGCTACACCTTC
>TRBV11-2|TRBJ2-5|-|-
CASSLAVQETQYF
TGTGCCAGCAGCTTAGCAGTCCAAGAGACCCAGTACTTC
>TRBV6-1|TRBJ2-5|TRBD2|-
CASSDVRGLGETQYF
TGTGCCAGCAGCGACGTAAGGGGACTAGGAGAGACCCAGTACTTC
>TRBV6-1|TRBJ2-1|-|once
CASSAKFF
TGTGCCAGCAGTGCGAAGTTCTTC
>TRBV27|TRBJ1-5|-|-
CASRAGVRDQPQHF
TGTGCCAGCAGGGCGGGCGTGAGGGATCAGCCCCAGCATTTT
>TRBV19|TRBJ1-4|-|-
CASSTETTNEKLFF
TGTGCCAGTTCGACGGAGACAACTAATGAAAAACTGTTTTTT
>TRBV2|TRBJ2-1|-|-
CASSEAGEQFF
TGTGCCAGCAGTGAAGCCGGGGAGCAGTTCTTC
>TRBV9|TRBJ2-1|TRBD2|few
CASSPGGGAGDNEQFF
TGTGCCAGCAGCCCCGGGGGTGGAGCGGGAGACAATGAGCAGTTCTTC
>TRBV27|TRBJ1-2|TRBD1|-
CASSFRDRSGGYTF
TGTGCCAGCAGTTTTCGGGACAGATCTGGTGGCTACACCTTC
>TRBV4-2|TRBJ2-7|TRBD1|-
CASSTRDRVNEQYF
TGTGCCAGCAGCACCCGGGACAGGGTTAACGAGCAGTACTTC
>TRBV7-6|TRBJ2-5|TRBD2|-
CASSSSSGSFQETQYF
TGTGCCAGCAGCTCCTCTAGCGGGAGCTTCCAAGAGACCCAGTACTTC
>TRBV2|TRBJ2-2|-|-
CASSVFGGTGELFF
TGTGCCAGCAGTGTCTTTGGGGGAACCGGGGAGCTGTTTTTT
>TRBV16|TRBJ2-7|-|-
CASSLTPSGEQYF
TGTGCCAGCAGCCTAACCCCTTCGGGCGAGCAGTACTTC
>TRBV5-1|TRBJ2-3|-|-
CASSSMRDSYTDTQYF
TGCGCCAGCAGCTCTATGCGGGACTCCTACACAGATACGCAGTATTTT
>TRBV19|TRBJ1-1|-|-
CASSTRVGSTDKAFF
TGTGCCAGTAGTACCCGCGTTGGGTCGACAGACAAAGCTTTCTTT
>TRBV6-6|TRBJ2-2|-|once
CASSSGDTGELFF
TGTGCCAGCAGTTCGGGGGACACCGGGGAGCTGTTTTTT
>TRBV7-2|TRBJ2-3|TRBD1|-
CASSLAGTGKKTDTQYF
TGTGCCAGCAGCTTAGCGGGGACAGGGAAGAAGACAGATACGCAGTATTTT
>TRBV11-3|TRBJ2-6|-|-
CASSLGLAGAHSGANVLTF
TGTGCCAGCAGCTTAGGGTTGGCAGGGGCTCACTCTGGGGCCAACGTCCTGACTTTC
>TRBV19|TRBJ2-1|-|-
CASSIDLEGGKLYNEQFF
TGTGCCAGTAGTATAGACCTGGAAGGGGGGAAGCTGTACAATGAGCAGTTCTTC
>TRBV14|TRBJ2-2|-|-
CASSHYRDAGELFF
TGTGCCAGCAGCCATTACAGGGACGCCGGGGAGCTGTTTTTT
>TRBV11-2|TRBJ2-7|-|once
CASSLFVGANSYEQYF
TGTGCCAGCAGCTTATTCGTGGGGGCGAACTCCTACGAGCAGTACTTC
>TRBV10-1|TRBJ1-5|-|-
CASMPSRHSDQPQHF
TGCGCCAGCATGCCCAGTAGACATTCAGATCAGCCCCAGCATTTT
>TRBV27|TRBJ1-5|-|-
CASSLSWTLAQPQHF
TGTGCCAGCAGTTTATCGTGGACTCTTGCCCAGCCCCAGCATTTT
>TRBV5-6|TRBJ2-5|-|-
CASSLLDQSVETQYF
TGTGCCAGCAGCTTGCTGGACCAGTCGGTCGAGACCCAGTACTTC
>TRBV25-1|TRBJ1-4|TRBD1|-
CASSDRGQGARVEKLFF
TGTGCCAGCAGTGATCGAGGACAGGGGGCGAGGGTTGAAAAACTGTTTTTT
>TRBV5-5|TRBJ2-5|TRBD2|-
CASTSWGTSGLHQGETQYF
TGTGCCAGCACCTCCTGGGGGACTAGCGGGCTCCACCAAGGGGAGACCCAGTACTTC
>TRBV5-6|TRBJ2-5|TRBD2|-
CASSPRTSGKETQYF
TGTGCCAGCAGCCCGCGGACTAGCGGGAAAGAGACCCAGTACTTC
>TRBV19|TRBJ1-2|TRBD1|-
CASSIEGTGPMGYTF
TGTGCCAGTAGTATTGAAGGGACAGGGCCTATGGGCTACACCTTC
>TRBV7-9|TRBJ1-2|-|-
CASSLGSLGQGYGYTF
TGTGCCAGCAGCTTAGGGTCGCTGGGGCAGGGCTATGGCTACACCTTC